The source of this T cell receptor beta chain is a study of response to subunit inactivated influenza vaccine. General study results and limits: Few additional T cells are recruited per seasonal influenza vaccination, authors suggested.

TCRdb itself ran the RT-PCR reads through MiXCR, one entry per CDR3 protein. The sample yields about 300,000 distinct CDR3 sequences, 21% seen once. As regards this clonotype: Its specificity is not known.

This sequence was found in a man aged 45-69 years who received an inactivated influenza vaccine. The sample here was PBMCs from blood, taken about 20 months after vaccination.

Here the CDR3 DNA reads TGTGCCAGTAGTATGACAGGGGAGAACTATGGCTACACCTTC. Encoded protein: CASSMTGENYGYTF. The chain carries TRBV19 and TRBJ1-2, with 8 bases lining up with TRBD1. The CDR3 contains 14 residues. CDR1 LNHDA and CDR2 SQIVND come from the germline V gene (reference sequence). V was clipped by 3 bases and J by 2 bases; unmatched bases: 2.